Presented here are 20 T cell receptor beta chains from one specimen sequenced in a study of cytomegalovirus exposure and HLA in healthy donors. This PCR relied on a set of 60 Vbeta primers and 13 Jbeta primers. This table comes from immunoSEQ multiplex PCR, and its TCRdb copy is limited to in-frame clones, with some not included. There are 95,000 to 150,000 clones in the sample; 80% to 90% occur only once, and around 3.5% lies in the top ten. The sequencing input was PBMCs. The receptors were gathered from a woman in her thirties or forties in good health and CMV-seropositive.

This sequence joins TRBV5-6 and TRBJ1-2; 7 positions match TRBD1. The germline CDR1 and CDR2 sequences are SGHDT and YYEEEE. J lost 8 bases, V lost 1 base, and 5 bases had no gene match. The CDR3 has 13 residues. Here the CDR3 DNA reads TGTGCCAGCAGCTTGACAGGGGCCGTGGGCTACACCTTC. Translated: CASSLTGAVGYTF.

The gene calls are TRBV9 and TRBJ2-5, with 7 bases identical to TRBD2. TRBJ2-7 matches the DNA end more closely, so the J call is doubtful. Per germline, CDR1 SGDLS and CDR2 YYNGEE. The CDR3 is 14 residues long. CDR3 protein: CASSATSASYEQYF. The CDR3, as DNA: TGTGCCAGCAGCGCTACTAGCGCCTCCTACGAGCAGTACTTC.

The table lists this clone with a count of one. This chain uses TRBV7-9 with TRBJ2-7; TRBD2 matches at 7 bases. From germline, CDR1 is SEHNR and CDR2 FQNEAQ (reference sequence). The junction had 2 bases not matched to a gene; V was cut back by 6 bases and J by 0 bases. This CDR3 contains 13 residues. CDR3 region: CASSLAASYEQYF. In DNA form, the CDR3 reads TGTGCCAGCAGTCTAGCGGCCTCCTACGAGCAGTACTTC.

The chain carries TRBV5-6 and TRBJ2-5, with TRBD2 matching over 7 bases. CDR1 and CDR2 (germline): SGHDT, YYEEEE. The V and J ends lost 0 bases and 5 bases, in that order; junction bases with no gene match: 7. The CDR3 has 15 amino acids. CDR3 loop: CASSLGGRGRETQYF. DNA of the CDR3: TGTGCCAGCAGCTTGGGCGGGAGAGGAAGGGAGACCCAGTACTTC.

This clone turned up a few times. The rearrangement uses TRBV18 and TRBJ2-5; D perhaps matches TRBD1 (6 bases). Germline values: CDR1 KGHSH, CDR2 LQKENI. The CDR3 is 15 amino acids. V was cut by 2 bases and J by 5 bases, with 15 bases left in between. CDR3 sequence (DNA): TGTGCCAGCTCACCAGTACAACAGGGCTGGGAGACCCAGTACTTC. Its translation is CASSPVQQGWETQYF.

This chain links TRBV5-8 with TRBJ1-3; weak D call: TRBD1 (6 bases). The V and J ends lost 4 bases and 7 bases respectively, with 18 bases between them. CDR3 length: 15 amino acids. Germline CDR1 and CDR2: SGHTS and YDEGEE. This CDR3 reads CASSADQGSGNTIYF. CDR3 nucleotides: TGTGCCAGCAGCGCCGACCAGGGGAGTGGTAACACCATATATTTT.

This chain links TRBV2 with TRBJ2-1, with D maybe TRBD2 (6 bases). V was trimmed by 5 bases and J by 6 bases, leaving 20 bases between them. Germline lookup yields CDR1 SNHLY and CDR2 FYNNEI. This CDR3 has 16 amino acids. CDR3 sequence: CASSSFASGLSNEQFF. DNA for the CDR3: TGTGCCAGCAGTTCTTTTGCAAGCGGGTTATCCAATGAGCAGTTCTTC.

The genes are TRBV5-1 and TRBJ2-6; TRBD1 matches 7 bases. The germline V gene has CDR1 SGHRS and CDR2 YFSETQ. CDR3 length: 19 residues. Trimming cost V 2 bases and J 1 base; bases outside gene matches: 12. The CDR3 loop is CASSFLTREQGSGANVLTF. In DNA, the CDR3 is TGCGCCAGCAGCTTCCTTACCCGTGAACAGGGGTCTGGGGCCAACGTCCTGACTTTC.

J is TRBJ1-4 and V is TRBV6-6, with a weak D call TRBD1 (5 bases). The germline CDR1 and CDR2 sequences are MNHNY and SVGAGI (reference sequence). Trimming removed 4 bases at V and 3 bases at J, with 6 bases between. The CDR3 totals 13 residues. The CDR3 loop is CASSLQANEKLFF. The CDR3 DNA is TGTGCCAGCAGTTTACAGGCTAATGAAAAACTGTTTTTT.

The rearrangement links TRBV2 to TRBJ2-2, with D possibly matching TRBD2 (5 bases). The V end lost 8 bases, the J end lost 3 bases, and 13 bases lay between the germline ends. The CDR3 consists of 14 residues. From germline, CDR1 is SNHLY and CDR2 FYNNEI. CDR3 bases: TGTGCCAGCGCCCCGGGGTCGTACACCGGGGAGCTGTTTTTT. Its protein is CASAPGSYTGELFF.

The J gene is TRBJ1-2, the V gene TRBV29-1; TRBD1 agrees at 11 bases. The CDR3 consists of 14 residues. V gave up 6 bases and J gave up 7 bases; unmatched junction bases: 10. Germline CDR1 and CDR2: SQVTM and ANQGSEA. DNA for the CDR3: TGCAGCGTGGCGCCCGGACAGGGGGCTCTTGGCTACACCTTC. It translates to CSVAPGQGALGYTF.

The chain has TRBV27 and TRBJ1-6; D call uncertain. Between the trimmed V and J ends, which lost 6 bases and 14 bases, there was a span of 20 bases. The germline CDR1 and CDR2 sequences are MNHEY and SMNVEV (reference sequence). This CDR3 has 14 residues. Written as DNA, the CDR3 is TGTGCCAGCAGGGAGACAAGGCCCTCGGGATCCCTCCACTTT. It encodes CASRETRPSGSLHF.

This chain connects TRBV28 to TRBJ1-3; TRBD1 agrees at 7 bases. This CDR3 has 14 amino acids. The germline CDR1 and CDR2 sequences are MDHEN and SYDVKM. The V gene end was trimmed by 6 bases and the J gene end by 4 bases; junction bases not matched to a gene: 6. The CDR3: CASSPLTGGNTIYF. CDR3 nucleotides: TGTGCCAGCAGCCCTTTGACAGGGGGAAACACCATATATTTT.

The gene calls are TRBV5-1 and TRBJ2-5, with D possibly matching TRBD2 (5 bases). The DNA end is more similar to TRBJ2-7, so the J call may be wrong. The CDR3 contains 14 residues. CDR1 and CDR2 from the germline V gene are SGHRS and YFSETQ. For the CDR3, the DNA is TGCGCCAGCAGCTTGGTGTTGGCGGGCTACGAGCAGTACTTC. Translation gives CASSLVLAGYEQYF.

As to this clone: Other nucleotide sequences from this sample produce the same CDR3. J is TRBJ2-7 and V is TRBV29-1; D is unresolved. Trimming removed 3 bases at V and 2 bases at J, with 8 bases between. This CDR3 spans 12 amino acids. The germline V gene has CDR1 SQVTM and CDR2 ANQGSEA. The CDR3 nucleotides are TGCAGCGTTGAGCTTCCTACCTACGAGCAGTACTTC. Translation gives CSVELPTYEQYF.

This clone has more than one count but fewer than ten. The gene calls are TRBV5-1 and TRBJ2-5; 10 positions match TRBD1. The CDR3 consists of 14 residues. With 5 bases clipped from V and 3 bases from J, the junction kept 4 bases outside the gene matches. The germline CDR1 and CDR2 sequences are SGHRS and YFSETQ. Here the CDR3 reads CASRQGTGEETQYF. The CDR3 DNA is TGCGCCAGCAGGCAGGGGACAGGGGAAGAGACCCAGTACTTC.

This chain links TRBV6-6 with TRBJ1-1; D ambiguous. Germline V gives CDR1 MNHNY, CDR2 SVGAGI (reference sequence). V was shortened by 6 bases and J by 5 bases, with 4 bases between the two germline ends. CDR3 length: 10 residues. CDR3 sequence reads: CASSTTEAFF. The DNA of the CDR3 is TGTGCCAGCAGCACAACTGAAGCTTTCTTT.

This chain connects TRBV10-3 to TRBJ2-7; tentative D call: TRBD2 (5 bases). Germline CDR1 reads ENHRY; CDR2 reads SYGVKD. V lost 2 bases, J lost 8 bases, and 13 bases lay in between. The CDR3 is 13 residues long. CDR3 residues: CAISEVAPPQQYF. The CDR3 region has the DNA TGTGCCATCAGTGAGGTAGCGCCCCCCCAGCAGTACTTC.

V is TRBV6-6 and J is TRBJ2-1, with 8 nucleotides matching TRBD2. Trimming took 0 bases from V and 2 from J; bases not matched to a gene: 3. In germline, CDR1 is MNHNY, CDR2 SVGAGI (reference sequence). This CDR3 is 16 amino acids long. DNA for the CDR3: TGTGCCAGCAGTTACTCCTTAGCGGGACCCTACAATGAGCAGTTCTTC. This codes for CASSYSLAGPYNEQFF.

The V gene is TRBV28, the J gene TRBJ2-5; TRBD1 matches 7 bases. The V and J ends lost 3 bases and 1 base, in that order; junction bases with no gene match: 8. Germline V gives CDR1 MDHEN, CDR2 SYDVKM. The CDR3 is made up of 16 amino acids. The CDR3 DNA sequence: TGTGCCAGCAGTTTCCCGACAGGGATCGTCCAAGAGACCCAGTACTTC. Translation: CASSFPTGIVQETQYF.